The 26 T cell receptor beta chains in this list originate from one sample, sequenced in a study of T cells in localized non-small cell lung cancer. Profiling relied on immunoSEQ multiplex PCR, and the TCRdb table lists in-frame clones only, not all of them. The table records about 52,000 clones, approximately 86% of them present only once. The source was PBMCs, collected before any cancer treatment. The receptors were gathered from a female donor with stage II lung adenocarcinoma.

About this clone: The junction differs from germline at one of its ends, possibly a read error. The chain joins TRBV5-4 to TRBJ2-2; 7 bases are shared with TRBD1. Germline CDR1 is SGHNT and CDR2 is YYREEE (reference sequence). The CDR3 totals 15 residues. The CDR3 DNA is TGTGCCAACAGCACCCCGACAGGGTACACCGGGGAGCTGTTTTTT. Protein sequence: CANSTPTGYTGELFF.

This rearrangement joins TRBV5-1 to TRBJ1-5; TRBD1 might be the D (5 bases). V lost 1 base and J lost 0, with 8 bases in between. Germline lookup yields CDR1 SGHRS and CDR2 YFSETQ. This CDR3 contains 15 residues. Here the CDR3 DNA reads TGCGCCAGCAGCTTGACAGGAAATAGCAATCAGCCCCAGCATTTT. The encoded protein is CASSLTGNSNQPQHF.

The rearrangement uses TRBV5-5 and TRBJ1-2; no clear D. Looked up from germline, CDR1 is SGHKS and CDR2 is YYEKEE (reference sequence). The germline V and J ends were trimmed by 1 base and 4 bases, with 11 bases remaining between them. The CDR3 sequence is 14 residues long. The chain's CDR3 is CASSLQEGIYGYTF. The CDR3 DNA follows: TGTGCCAGCAGCTTGCAGGAGGGAATCTATGGCTACACCTTC.

V and J are TRBV6-5 and TRBJ1-6; TRBD1 aligns across 10 bases. This CDR3 is 14 amino acids long. Germline trimming cut 7 bases from V and 10 bases from J; bases unmatched to any gene: 7. Germline loops: CDR1 MNHEY, CDR2 SVGAGI. The CDR3 region is CASTSGTGESPLHF. In DNA, the CDR3 is TGTGCCAGCACCTCCGGGACAGGGGAATCACCCCTCCACTTT.

The chain has TRBV7-8 and TRBJ1-1; unclear D gene. The V end was cut by 5 bases, the J end by 0 bases, with 16 bases between. The V gene's germline CDR1 is SGHVS and CDR2 FQNEAQ. This CDR3 is built from 16 residues. The CDR3 DNA is TGTGCCAGCAGCGCACTAGAGAGGGCCATGAACACTGAAGCTTTCTTT. Translation gives CASSALERAMNTEAFF. Looking up the rest from reference TRBV7-8 and TRBJ1-1 gives the full variable domain: GAGVSQSPRYKVAKRGQDVALRCDPISGHVSLFWYQQALGQGPEFLTYFQNEAQLDKSGLPSDRFFAERPEGSVSTLKIQRTQQEDSAVYLCASSALERAMNTEAFFGQGTRLTVV.

The chain is built from TRBV2 and TRBJ1-5; D is undetermined. From germline, CDR1 is SNHLY and CDR2 FYNNEI. Trimming removed 8 bases at V and 8 bases at J, with 4 bases between. The CDR3 extends over 9 amino acids. The CDR3 is CASGKPQHF. CDR3 nucleotide sequence: TGTGCCAGCGGGAAGCCCCAGCATTTT.

This clone was seen a single time. V usage is TRBV29-1 and J usage is TRBJ1-4; TRBD1 aligns across 7 bases. V lost 7 bases and J lost 2; bases outside the gene matches: 10. This CDR3 has 15 amino acids. Germline CDR1 reads SQVTM; CDR2 reads ANQGSEA. This CDR3 is CSAAGGLETNEKLFF. CDR3 coding DNA: TGCAGCGCAGCAGGGGGGCTCGAGACTAATGAAAAACTGTTTTTT.

This sequence joins TRBV28 and TRBJ2-7, with TRBD1 as a possible D gene (5 bases). The V gene lost 5 bases and the J gene lost 3 bases, with 14 bases spanning the gap. This CDR3 comprises 14 residues. Germline V gives CDR1 MDHEN, CDR2 SYDVKM. Here the CDR3 reads CASSTTGVDYEQYF. The CDR3 DNA reads TGTGCCAGCAGTACCACAGGAGTGGACTACGAGCAGTACTTC.

V and J are TRBV11-2 and TRBJ1-1; TRBD1 aligns across 8 bases. Germline CDR1 and CDR2: SGHAT and FQNNGV. Losses at the gene ends were 0 bases for V and 3 bases for J; bases not matched to a gene: 6. The CDR3 covers 16 residues. CDR3 bases: TGTGCCAGCAGCTTAGATGTGACAGGGGTTTACACTGAAGCTTTCTTT. It translates to CASSLDVTGVYTEAFF.

The gene calls are TRBV5-1 and TRBJ1-1; a weak D match, TRBD1 (6 bases). The V gene lost 4 bases and the J gene lost 0 bases, with 13 bases spanning the gap. From germline, CDR1 is SGHRS and CDR2 YFSETQ. CDR3 length: 15 amino acids. The chain's CDR3 is CASSPEDSLNTEAFF. The CDR3 DNA follows: TGCGCCAGCAGCCCCGAGGACAGTTTGAACACTGAAGCTTTCTTT.

The CDR3 DNA follows: TGTGCCAGCAGCCTCACAGGATTCCAAGAGACCCAGTACTTC. Protein sequence: CASSLTGFQETQYF. The chain is built from TRBV2 and TRBJ2-5, with D possibly matching TRBD1 (5 bases). The CDR3 runs to 14 residues. V lost 6 bases to trimming and J lost 1 base, with 12 bases between them. Germline V lookup: CDR1 SNHLY, CDR2 FYNNEI.

The chain combines TRBV4-2 with TRBJ1-1; 7 positions match TRBD1. The CDR3 consists of 19 residues. Germline loops: CDR1 LGHNA, CDR2 YNFKEQ. The J segment lost 0 bases and the V segment lost 4 bases, leaving 17 bases of the junction unmatched. The CDR3 sequence is CASSRDVGQAFLMNTEAFF. The CDR3 DNA follows: TGTGCCAGCAGCCGAGACGTTGGACAGGCCTTCCTAATGAACACTGAAGCTTTCTTT.

The V call is TRBV6-5, the J call TRBJ2-7; 8 bases are shared with TRBD1. The germline V gene has CDR1 MNHEY and CDR2 SVGAGI. The CDR3 spans 14 residues. Trimming removed 5 bases from V and 4 bases from J; junction bases left unmatched: 7. In DNA, the CDR3 is TGTGCCAGCAGTACCAGACAGGGGCGGTACGAGCAGTACTTC. This sequence encodes CASSTRQGRYEQYF.

The J gene is TRBJ1-1, the V gene TRBV2, with D tentatively TRBD1 (5 bases). V was clipped by 6 bases and J by 2 bases, with 10 bases between them. Germline CDR1 reads SNHLY; CDR2 reads FYNNEI. CDR3 length equals 13 residues. CDR3 sequence reads: CASRDGGNTEAFF. In DNA form, the CDR3 reads TGTGCCAGCAGAGATGGGGGAAACACTGAAGCTTTCTTT.

The V call is TRBV6-1, the J call TRBJ1-2; D possibly corresponds to TRBD1 (6 bases). Germline loops: CDR1 MNHNS, CDR2 SASEGT. CDR3 length: 15 amino acids. The V gene lost 0 bases and the J gene lost 7 bases, with 15 bases spanning the gap. The CDR3 nucleotides read TGTGCCAGCAGTGAAGCGGGCAGGGGTATTGGTGGCTACACCTTC. Residues: CASSEAGRGIGGYTF.

By share of the sample, this clone is medium-sized. J is TRBJ2-7 and V is TRBV10-1; 9 bases are a match to TRBD1. CDR1 and CDR2 from the germline V gene are WNHNN and SYGVQD (reference sequence). The J segment lost 5 bases and the V segment lost 4 bases, leaving 9 bases of the junction unmatched. CDR3 size: 15 residues. The CDR3 sequence: CASSARTGVIDEQYF. The CDR3 DNA reads as TGCGCCAGCAGTGCCCGGACAGGGGTAATCGACGAGCAGTACTTC.

The table lists this clone with a count of one. The chain employs TRBV7-6 and TRBJ2-7; D is unresolved. This CDR3 spans 15 amino acids. Germline values: CDR1 SGHVS, CDR2 FNYEAQ. Trimming removed 1 base from V and 5 bases from J, with 15 bases in between. CDR3 region: CASSLGQVRRDEQYF. Here the CDR3 DNA reads TGTGCCAGCAGCTTAGGTCAGGTGCGCCGGGACGAGCAGTACTTC.

The count of this clone is one. CDR3 in amino acids: CASRPTGIYEQYF. The CDR3 coding sequence is TGTGCCAGCAGACCCACCGGGATCTACGAGCAGTACTTC. The chain uses TRBV7-2 and TRBJ2-7; D may be TRBD2 (5 bases). The CDR3 length is 13 residues. V dropped 6 bases and J dropped 3 bases, with 12 bases sitting between them. Per the germline V gene, CDR1 is SGHTA and CDR2 is FQGNSA.

J is TRBJ1-2 and V is TRBV7-2, with D perhaps matching TRBD1 (5 bases). Per germline, CDR1 SGHTA and CDR2 FQGNSA. CDR3 length: 14 residues. V was pared by 1 base and J by 4 bases, with 10 bases between. The chain's CDR3 is CASSLEGRTYGYTF. The CDR3 region has the DNA TGTGCCAGCAGCTTAGAGGGGCGGACCTATGGCTACACCTTC.

The chain links TRBV5-6 to TRBJ2-7; maybe TRBD1 (6 bases). Germline V lookup: CDR1 SGHDT, CDR2 YYEEEE. The CDR3 loop spans 16 amino acids. V gave up 2 bases and J gave up 7 bases, with 22 bases separating them. The CDR3 DNA sequence: TGTGCCAGCAGCTTTAGGGGGACGGCCCACACCCTGGAGCAGTACTTC. Residues: CASSFRGTAHTLEQYF.

The chain carries TRBV2 and TRBJ1-2; TRBD1 matches at 10 bases. J was trimmed by 1 base and V by 7 bases; bases with no gene match: 6. The CDR3 length is 15 residues. CDR1 is SNHLY, CDR2 FYNNEI, per germline. The CDR3 bases are TGTGCCAGCACCGTGGACAGGGGGAATAACTATGGCTACACCTTC. Translated, it gives CASTVDRGNNYGYTF.

V and J are TRBV6-6 and TRBJ2-7, with 9 bases that match TRBD2. Germline V gene sequence: CDR1 MNHNY, CDR2 SVGAGI (reference sequence). Trimming took 4 bases from V and 7 from J; bases not matched to a gene: 8. This CDR3 region has 14 residues. The CDR3 coding sequence is TGTGCCAGCAGTTTTGCGGGGGGGCCGGGAGAGCAGTACTTC. Translation: CASSFAGGPGEQYF.

The rearrangement uses TRBV7-9 and TRBJ2-1; 11 bases are shared with TRBD2. Germline CDR1 is SEHNR and CDR2 is FQNEAQ (reference sequence). The CDR3 length is 18 residues. The junction had 10 bases not matched to a gene; V was cut back by 2 bases and J by 4 bases. The CDR3 bases are TGTGCCAGCAGCTTACCTCCCCGACTAGCGGGGATATACAATGAGCAGTTCTTC. This encodes CASSLPPRLAGIYNEQFF.

This clone appeared once. The V gene is TRBV4-1, the J gene TRBJ2-2; tentatively, D is TRBD1 or TRBD2 (5 bases each). Germline V lookup: CDR1 MGHRA, CDR2 YSYEKL. Trimming cost V 0 bases and J 6 bases, with 11 bases left between them. The CDR3 has 15 amino acids. The CDR3 loop reads CASSQEGTSAGELFF. For the CDR3, the DNA is TGCGCCAGCAGCCAAGAAGGGACGAGCGCCGGGGAGCTGTTTTTT.

The chain has TRBV5-1 and TRBJ1-2; 12 bases align to TRBD1. This CDR3 is built from 15 residues. The germline gives CDR1 SGHRS, CDR2 YFSETQ. Trimming at V came to 1 base and at J to 7 bases, leaving 5 bases not matched to a gene. The CDR3 is CASSLTGTGGVGYTF. CDR3 DNA: TGCGCCAGCAGCTTGACCGGGACAGGGGGCGTTGGCTACACCTTC. The variable domain in full, with the rest retrieved from reference TRBV5-1 and TRBJ1-2, is KAGVTQTPRYLIKTRGQQVTLSCSPISGHRSVSWYQQTPGQGLQFLFEYFSETQRNKGNFPGRFSGRQFSNSRSEMNVSTLELGDSALYLCASSLTGTGGVGYTFGSGTRLTVV.

This chain uses TRBV5-1 with TRBJ2-1; TRBD1 matches 9 bases. The germline CDR1 and CDR2 sequences are SGHRS and YFSETQ. With V trimmed by 4 bases and J by 7 bases, 9 bases remained unmatched. The CDR3 has 15 residues. CDR3 sequence (DNA): TGCGCCAGCAGCCAAGGACAGGGGTGGAGAAATGAGCAGTTCTTC. Translation gives CASSQGQGWRNEQFF.